This TCR beta chain was captured by sequencing in a study of blood T cell repertoires in COVID-19. Study overall: The United States, Italy and Spain supplied acute and convalescent COVID-19 samples. The analysed material was cDNA or gDNA that came from T cells, B-cell-depleted T cells, or PBMCs.

Which cohort a participant joined came from the clinical history participants gave. In the original analysis: Reference gene primer amplification yielded estimated nucleated cell counts. Sequencing was performed with immunoSEQ multiplex PCR; in TCRdb, only in-frame clones are kept and a portion is missing. V and J calls and clone size are as listed in that table; D and trimming were resolved from the DNA. The sample includes under 250,000 clones, about 76% of them seen just once. The CDR3 extends over 12 amino acids. V gave up 4 bases and J gave up 6 bases, with 10 bases separating them. Germline V gene sequence: CDR1 SEHNR, CDR2 FQNEAQ (reference sequence). This clone occurred once.

The sequencing sample was made of PBMCs or T cells enriched from blood (not recorded which). This rearrangement joins TRBV7-9 to TRBJ2-7; D may be TRBD2 (6 bases). This TCR was recovered from a woman in her forties or fifties with acute COVID-19. CDR3 sequence: CASSSVSGEQYF. The CDR3 bases are TGTGCCAGCAGCTCGGTTAGCGGCGAGCAGTACTTC. Drawing the rest from reference TRBV7-9 and TRBJ2-7, the complete variable domain is DTGVSQNPRHKITKRGQNVTFRCDPISEHNRLYWYRQTLGQGPEFLTYFQNEAQLEKSRLLSDRFSAERPKGSFSTLEIQRTEQGDSAMYLCASSSVSGEQYFGPGTRLTVT.